These 27 T cell receptor beta chains came from one sample sequenced in a study of T-cell reconstitution after alpha-beta-depleted transplantation in children. The TCRbeta library was prepared with unique molecular identifiers. TCRdb re-called the PCR reads with MiXCR, one entry per CDR3 protein. The data hold about 610,000 distinct CDR3 sequences, with about 10% observed a single time. The sample was PBMCs from the stem cell graft donor, taken from the stem cell graft. All receptors derive from a human donor who donated a stem cell graft to a child with acute myeloid leukemia.

The chain uses TRBV4-3 and TRBJ1-6, with TRBD1 as a possible D gene (5 bases). This CDR3 contains 17 residues. Germline CDR1 LGHNA, CDR2 YSLEER. V lost 2 bases and J 2 bases, leaving 13 bases between the germline ends. CDR3 in amino acids: CASSQSGGGAYNSPLHF. CDR3 DNA sequence: TGCGCCAGCAGCCAAAGTGGAGGAGGGGCCTATAATTCACCCCTCCACTTT.

This clonotype was seen more than once but under ten times. The V call is TRBV29-1, the J call TRBJ1-2; D may be TRBD1 (6 bases). Germline V gene data show CDR1 as SQVTM and CDR2 as ANQGSEA. The CDR3 covers 17 residues. V gave up 0 bases and J gave up 3 bases, with 20 bases separating them. The CDR3 DNA reads as TGCAGCGTTGAAGAGAGAGCAGGGGCATTGGGAGACTATGGCTACACCTTC. The encoded protein is CSVEERAGALGDYGYTF.

The chain links TRBV29-1 to TRBJ2-7, with 8 positions matching TRBD2. V lost 6 bases and J lost 5; bases outside the gene matches: 12. Germline V gene sequence: CDR1 SQVTM, CDR2 ANQGSEA. There are 14 residues in the CDR3. In nucleotides, the CDR3 is TGCAGCGTGGTAGGCGGGAGGACAGTCGACGAGCAGTACTTC. It yields the protein CSVVGGRTVDEQYF.

Ten or more counts support this clonotype. The chain has TRBV12-3 or TRBV12-4 and TRBJ2-1; D gene ambiguous. The length of the CDR3 is 14 residues. Trimming took 8 bases from V and 0 from J, leaving 11 bases between them. CDR3 sequence (DNA): TGTGCCAGCCAAACCGGACGCTCCTACAATGAGCAGTTCTTC. Translating gives CASQTGRSYNEQFF.

The chain carries TRBV2 and TRBJ2-7, with TRBD2 matching over 11 bases. Germline CDR1 reads SNHLY; CDR2 reads FYNNEI. Trimming at V came to 4 bases and at J to 5 bases, leaving 4 bases not matched to a gene. The CDR3 totals 14 residues. This chain's CDR3 is CASSGGLAEHEQYF. The CDR3 DNA follows: TGTGCCAGCAGTGGGGGACTAGCGGAGCACGAGCAGTACTTC. Drawing the rest from reference TRBV2 and TRBJ2-7, the complete variable domain is EPEVTQTPSHQVTQMGQEVILRCVPISNHLYFYWYRQILGQKVEFLVSFYNNEISEKSEIFDDQFSVERPDGSNFTLKIRSTKLEDSAMYFCASSGGLAEHEQYFGPGTRLTVT.

V is TRBV15 and J is TRBJ2-1, with TRBD2 identical over 7 bases. Germline V gives CDR1 LNHNV, CDR2 YYDKDF (reference sequence). The CDR3 spans 12 residues. Trimming cost V 3 bases and J 9 bases; bases outside gene matches: 2. CDR3 bases: TGTGCCACCAGCAGTCGGACTAGTGAGCAGTTCTTC. Its translation: CATSSRTSEQFF. The complete variable domain, with remaining parts taken from reference TRBV15 and TRBJ2-1, reads DAMVIQNPRYQVTQFGKPVTLSCSQTLNHNVMYWYQQKSSQAPKLLFHYYDKDFNNEADTPDNFQSRRPNTSFCFLDIRSPGLGDTAMYLCATSSRTSEQFFGPGTRLTVL.

This clonotype showed up just a few times. The chain recombines TRBV5-5 with TRBJ2-3; TRBD1 is a possible D gene (6 bases). Deletions cut 2 bases from V and 6 bases from J, with 16 bases between. Looked up from germline, CDR1 is SGHKS and CDR2 is YYEKEE (reference sequence). CDR3 length equals 15 residues. This CDR3 reads CASSFPPRGVDTQYF. In nucleotides, the CDR3 is TGTGCCAGCAGCTTCCCCCCCAGGGGTGTGGATACGCAGTATTTT.

This clonotype was found many times. The chain links TRBV29-1 to TRBJ2-6; D gene ambiguous. Trimming cost V 2 bases and J 1 base, with 9 bases left between them. Germline V lookup: CDR1 SQVTM, CDR2 ANQGSEA. This CDR3 is built from 15 residues. The CDR3 sequence: CSVELVGSGANVLTF. Here the CDR3 DNA reads TGCAGCGTTGAATTAGTAGGGTCTGGGGCCAACGTCCTGACTTTC.

This clonotype was recorded a few times. Compared with germline, one end of the junction differs, possibly owing to a read error. V is TRBV7-2 and J is TRBJ1-6; D remains ambiguous. The V gene's germline CDR1 is SGHTA and CDR2 FQGNSA. CDR3 length: 16 residues. The CDR3 sequence is CASSLARVDYNSPLHF. In nucleotides, the CDR3 is TGTGCCAGCAGCCTAGCCCGGGTCGACTATAATTCACCCCTCCACTTT.

The gene calls are TRBV12-3 or TRBV12-4 and TRBJ2-3, with D possibly being TRBD2 (5 bases). Trimming stripped 6 bases from V and 2 bases from J, with 9 bases between. The CDR3 consists of 13 residues. The CDR3 region has the DNA TGTGCCAGCAGGTCGACTAACACAGATACGCAGTATTTT. Encoded protein: CASRSTNTDTQYF.

This clonotype came up many times. This sequence joins TRBV5-5 and TRBJ2-2; no firm D call. The CDR3 is 13 amino acids. CDR1 SGHKS and CDR2 YYEKEE come from the germline V gene (reference sequence). V lost 0 bases to trimming and J lost 8 bases, with 8 bases between them. The CDR3 DNA reads TGTGCCAGCAGCTTGGAGCCCTTGGGGGAGCTGTTTTTT. It specifies CASSLEPLGELFF.

Many counts were recorded for this clonotype. This sequence joins TRBV4-3 and TRBJ2-1, with 15 bases identical to TRBD2. The CDR3 sequence is 20 residues long. After removal of 0 bases from V and 0 bases from J, the junction contained 6 bases not matched to a gene. Germline V lookup: CDR1 LGHNA, CDR2 YSLEER. In DNA form, the CDR3 reads TGCGCCAGCAGCCAAGACCGGACTAGCGGGAGGGGAAGCTCCTACAATGAGCAGTTCTTC. Amino acid sequence: CASSQDRTSGRGSSYNEQFF.

This clonotype was detected ten times or more. At one end, the junction sequence differs from germline, possibly due to a read error. This chain joins TRBV7-8 and TRBJ2-7; no clear D gene. Per germline, CDR1 SGHVS and CDR2 FQNEAQ. The CDR3 extends over 13 amino acids. The CDR3 sequence is CASSLGESFEQYF. Written as DNA, the CDR3 is TGTGCCAGCAGCTTAGGGGAATCCTTCGAGCAGTACTTC.

The CDR3 nucleotides read TGCAGTACCGCAGGGAGGGACACGCAGTATTTT. This encodes CSTAGRDTQYF. The chain joins TRBV20-1 to TRBJ2-3; TRBD2 matches 7 bases. Germline V gives CDR1 DFQATT, CDR2 SNEGSKA (reference sequence). With V trimmed by 8 bases and J by 9 bases, 8 bases remained unmatched. This CDR3 spans 11 amino acids.

This clonotype was counted only a few times. The V call is TRBV27, the J call TRBJ2-1; 8 bases match TRBD2. This CDR3 has 13 amino acids. Germline CDR1 MNHEY, CDR2 SMNVEV (reference sequence). V dropped 5 bases and J dropped 7; count of bases not matched to a gene: 4. The CDR3 reads CASSGGLVNEQFF. In nucleotides, the CDR3 is TGTGCCAGCAGTGGGGGACTAGTTAATGAGCAGTTCTTC.

This clonotype showed up just a few times. CDR3 protein: CASSPPRRSTEAFF. CDR3 sequence (DNA): TGTGCCAGCAGCCCCCCTCGACGGAGCACTGAAGCTTTCTTT. This chain uses TRBV6-1 with TRBJ1-1; D gene ambiguous. V lost 6 bases, J lost 4 bases, and 15 bases lay in between. The CDR3 runs to 14 residues. Per germline, CDR1 MNHNS and CDR2 SASEGT.

This clonotype was seen only a few times. The J gene is TRBJ1-5, the V gene TRBV6-6; D is uncertain. Per germline, CDR1 MNHNY and CDR2 SVGAGI (reference sequence). V was clipped by 7 bases and J by 2 bases, with 3 bases between them. CDR3 length: 11 amino acids. CDR3 bases: TGTGCCAGCATGGGCAATCAGCCCCAGCATTTT. This encodes CASMGNQPQHF.

A few counts support this clonotype. The rearrangement joins TRBV7-2 to TRBJ1-3; 7 nucleotides align to TRBD1. CDR1 is SGHTA, CDR2 FQGNSA, per germline. Losses at the gene ends were 5 bases for V and 2 bases for J; bases not matched to a gene: 6. The CDR3 is 15 amino acids. In DNA form, the CDR3 reads TGTGCCAGCAGCATGATGGGACAGCCTGGAAACACCATATATTTT. This encodes CASSMMGQPGNTIYF. The full variable domain, rest sourced from reference TRBV7-2 and TRBJ1-3, is GAGVSQSPSNKVTEKGKDVELRCDPISGHTALYWYRQSLGQGLEFLIYFQGNSAPDKSGLPSDRFSAERTGGSVSTLTIQRTQQEDSAVYLCASSMMGQPGNTIYFGEGSWLTVV.

This clonotype was found a few times. The rearrangement uses TRBV4-3 and TRBJ2-3; 10 bases match TRBD1. CDR3 size: 16 residues. Germline CDR1 and CDR2: LGHNA and YSLEER. Unmatched junction bases numbered 4, after V lost 2 bases and J lost 2 bases. The DNA of the CDR3 is TGCGCCAGCAGCCAAAACGACAGGGGGCTCACAGATACGCAGTATTTT. Its protein product is CASSQNDRGLTDTQYF.

This clonotype was seen a few times. The chain couples TRBV14 to TRBJ2-3; D is uncertain. The V end was cut by 2 bases, the J end by 0 bases, with 15 bases between. CDR3 length: 17 amino acids. Germline CDR1 reads SGHDN; CDR2 reads FVKESK. CDR3 in DNA: TGTGCCAGCAGCCAACCTGGCAGAGGACGGAGCACAGATACGCAGTATTTT. Encoded protein: CASSQPGRGRSTDTQYF.

This clonotype was counted a few times. The chain links TRBV20-1 to TRBJ2-1; possibly TRBD1 or TRBD2 for D (6 bases each). This CDR3 contains 16 residues. The V gene's germline CDR1 is DFQATT and CDR2 SNEGSKA (reference sequence). V gave up 0 bases and J gave up 3 bases, with 15 bases separating them. CDR3: CSARDPVGGYYNEQFF. The CDR3 DNA sequence: TGCAGTGCTAGAGACCCCGTAGGGGGGTACTACAATGAGCAGTTCTTC.

This clonotype was seen a few times. The chain has TRBV7-6 and TRBJ2-7, with D perhaps matching TRBD1 (6 bases). From germline, CDR1 is SGHVS and CDR2 FNYEAQ. Trimming took 1 base from V and 4 from J, leaving 11 bases between them. CDR3 size: 14 residues. Here the CDR3 reads CASSLVSGDYEQYF. For the CDR3, the DNA is TGTGCCAGCAGCTTAGTTTCAGGGGATTACGAGCAGTACTTC. Variable domain in full (rest from reference TRBV7-6 and TRBJ2-7): GAGVSQSPRYKVTKRGQDVALRCDPISGHVSLYWYRQALGQGPEFLTYFNYEAQQDKSGLPNDRFSAERPEGSISTLTIQRTEQRDSAMYRCASSLVSGDYEQYFGPGTRLTVT.

This clonotype was recorded a few times. The rearrangement uses TRBV11-2 and TRBJ2-7; D not certain. The germline V gene encodes CDR1 SGHAT and CDR2 FQNNGV. The CDR3 is 16 amino acids. Trimming removed 4 bases at V and 0 bases at J, with 16 bases between. CDR3 DNA: TGTGCCAGCAGCTCCTCAGTGGGGTTGAGCTCCTACGAGCAGTACTTC. Translated: CASSSSVGLSSYEQYF.

CDR3 protein: CSVVPSGNSYEQYF. The CDR3 DNA is TGCAGCGTTGTCCCCAGCGGGAACTCCTACGAGCAGTACTTC. The chain couples TRBV29-1 to TRBJ2-7, with TRBD2 matching 7 bases. The CDR3 covers 14 residues. Looked up from germline, CDR1 is SQVTM and CDR2 is ANQGSEA. The V segment lost 4 bases and the J segment 0 bases; nucleotides outside the gene matches: 6.

This clonotype was seen a handful of times. The V call is TRBV20-1, the J call TRBJ2-1; no firm D call. The CDR3 totals 13 residues. The germline gives CDR1 DFQATT, CDR2 SNEGSKA (reference sequence). Trimming stripped 2 bases from V and 9 bases from J, with 14 bases between. The CDR3 coding sequence is TGCAGTGCTAGACCGACTGGTTGGGGTGAGCAGTTCTTC. Translation gives CSARPTGWGEQFF.

This clonotype appeared a few times. The V and J genes are TRBV7-2 and TRBJ2-7; the match to TRBD2 covers 14 bases. Germline V lookup: CDR1 SGHTA, CDR2 FQGNSA. The V segment lost 1 base and the J segment 5 bases; nucleotides outside the gene matches: 1. CDR3 length equals 15 residues. The CDR3 sequence is CASSLGTSGRHEQYF. CDR3 bases: TGTGCCAGCAGCTTAGGGACTAGCGGGAGGCACGAGCAGTACTTC.

V usage is TRBV11-1 and J usage is TRBJ2-3; possible D gene TRBD2, 6 bases. This CDR3 is 18 amino acids long. Trimming pared 6 bases from V and 3 bases from J, leaving 25 bases between. Germline loops: CDR1 SGHAT, CDR2 FQDESV (reference sequence). Written as DNA, the CDR3 is TGTGCCAGCAGACCTTTTTCCGGGGGACGCACAAGGACAGATACGCAGTATTTT. It encodes CASRPFSGGRTRTDTQYF.